The 11 T cell receptor beta chains given below trace back to one sample, sequenced in a study of B cell selection in AIRE deficiency. The sorted conventional CD4 T cells were gated as CD4+CD127+. The assay was immunoSEQ multiplex PCR, and TCRdb's table has in-frame clones only and misses some. The data show roughly 25,000 clones, with 90% to 98% seen just once and roughly 0.2% held by the top ten. The sequenced sample was CD4+CD127+ conventional T cells sorted from PBMCs. These receptors were collected from a human donor in good health.

The chain employs TRBV28 and TRBJ2-1; D tentatively reads TRBD1 or TRBD2 (5 bases each). This CDR3 is 15 amino acids long. With 5 bases removed from V and 6 bases from J, the gap between germline ends came to 17 bases. From germline, CDR1 is MDHEN and CDR2 SYDVKM. CDR3 amino acids: CASSPGQALSNEQFF. CDR3 in DNA: TGTGCCAGCAGTCCGGGGCAAGCGCTTTCCAATGAGCAGTTCTTC.

The V call is TRBV5-1, the J call TRBJ2-7, with 7 bases aligning to TRBD1. J lost 3 bases, V lost 9 bases, and 12 bases had no gene match. CDR3 length equals 14 residues. Per germline, CDR1 SGHRS and CDR2 YFSETQ. The CDR3 here is CATSQLTGNYEQYF. DNA for the CDR3: TGCGCCACCTCGCAATTGACAGGGAACTACGAGCAGTACTTC.

The CDR3 here is CASSRSGAAYEQYF. The CDR3 coding sequence is TGTGCCAGCAGCCGGAGCGGGGCGGCCTACGAGCAGTACTTC. The chain is built from TRBV6-5 and TRBJ2-7; 7 positions agree with TRBD2. V trimming: 6 bases; J trimming: 2 bases; junction bases outside the gene matches: 7. Germline CDR1 MNHEY, CDR2 SVGAGI. This CDR3 contains 14 residues.

The chain links TRBV25-1 to TRBJ1-1; D uncertain. V shed 6 bases and J shed 4 bases, with 6 bases lying between them. Germline V gene data show CDR1 as MGHDK and CDR2 as SYGVNS. The CDR3 has 11 residues. The CDR3, as DNA: TGTGCCAGCAGGGACGGCACTGAAGCTTTCTTT. It yields the protein CASRDGTEAFF.

This rearrangement joins TRBV5-4 to TRBJ2-3, with D unresolved. Germline CDR1 and CDR2: SGHNT and YYREEE (reference sequence). The CDR3 length is 14 residues. Trimming pared 3 bases from V and 2 bases from J, leaving 10 bases between. The CDR3 here is CASSSGPNTDTQYF. The CDR3 DNA follows: TGTGCCAGCAGCTCCGGACCAAACACAGATACGCAGTATTTT. The full variable domain, in which reference TRBV5-4 and TRBJ2-3 provide the parts outside the CDR3, is ETGVTQSPTHLIKTRGQQVTLRCSSQSGHNTVSWYQQALGQGPQFIFQYYREEENGRGNFPPRFSGLQFPNYSSELNVNALELDDSALYLCASSSGPNTDTQYFGPGTRLTVL.

CDR3 amino acids: CATSIPGQGIRELFF. CDR3 bases: TGTGCCACCAGTATACCAGGACAGGGGATCCGGGAGCTGTTTTTT. This sequence joins TRBV15 and TRBJ2-2, with 9 bases aligning to TRBD1. CDR3 size: 15 residues. Per germline, CDR1 LNHNV and CDR2 YYDKDF (reference sequence). V trimming: 6 bases; J trimming: 9 bases; junction bases outside the gene matches: 11.

V is TRBV5-4 and J is TRBJ2-7; 13 bases fit TRBD2. Germline V gives CDR1 SGHNT, CDR2 YYREEE (reference sequence). J gave up 2 bases and V 3 bases, and 11 bases lay outside the gene matches. CDR3 length equals 18 residues. CDR3 coding DNA: TGTGCCAGCAGCTCCCGGACTAGCGGGAGATCCGCAACCTACGAGCAGTACTTC. It yields the protein CASSSRTSGRSATYEQYF. The full variable domain, its missing parts supplied by reference TRBV5-4 and TRBJ2-7, is ETGVTQSPTHLIKTRGQQVTLRCSSQSGHNTVSWYQQALGQGPQFIFQYYREEENGRGNFPPRFSGLQFPNYSSELNVNALELDDSALYLCASSSRTSGRSATYEQYFGPGTRLTVT.

The chain carries TRBV5-1 and TRBJ1-6, with a weak D call TRBD1 (6 bases). CDR3 length equals 14 residues. CDR1 and CDR2 from the germline V gene are SGHRS and YFSETQ. Trimming left V 0 bases short and J 8 bases short, with 9 bases between. Written as DNA, the CDR3 is TGCGCCAGCAGCTTGGAAGGGGGTGATTCACCCCTCCACTTT. Amino acids: CASSLEGGDSPLHF.

The chain couples TRBV28 to TRBJ2-5; the D is unclear. CDR3 length: 14 residues. Per the germline V gene, CDR1 is MDHEN and CDR2 is SYDVKM. V lost 3 bases and J lost 4, with 12 bases in between. CDR3 sequence reads: CASSLASLPETQYF. CDR3 DNA: TGTGCCAGCAGTTTGGCTAGTTTGCCAGAGACCCAGTACTTC.

The chain recombines TRBV2 with TRBJ1-5; perhaps TRBD1 as D (5 bases). CDR1 is SNHLY, CDR2 FYNNEI, per germline. The CDR3 totals 14 residues. Trimming removed 1 base from V and 6 bases from J, with 10 bases in between. CDR3 sequence (DNA): TGTGCCAGCAGTGAAGGCAGGGCTCGTCAGCCCCAGCATTTT. Its protein is CASSEGRARQPQHF.

Only one count was recorded for this clone. The genes are TRBV6-6 and TRBJ2-7, with D unclear. V lost 6 bases and J lost 0, with 3 bases in between. Germline V gene data show CDR1 as MNHNY and CDR2 as SVGAGI (reference sequence). The CDR3 sequence is 11 residues long. CDR3 sequence: CASRSSYEQYF. The CDR3 region has the DNA TGTGCCAGCAGATCCTCCTACGAGCAGTACTTC.